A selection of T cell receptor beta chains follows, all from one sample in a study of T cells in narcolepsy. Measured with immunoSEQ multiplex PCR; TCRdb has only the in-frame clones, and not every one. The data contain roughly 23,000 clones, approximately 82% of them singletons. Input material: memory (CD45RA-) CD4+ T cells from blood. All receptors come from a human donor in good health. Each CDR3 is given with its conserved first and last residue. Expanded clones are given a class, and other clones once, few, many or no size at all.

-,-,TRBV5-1,CASSSGTGTYEQYF
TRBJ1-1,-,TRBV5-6,CASSLRGTGAKLGAFF
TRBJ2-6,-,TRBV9,CASTSGALGANVLTF
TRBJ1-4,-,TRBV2,CASSEFTVANEKLFF
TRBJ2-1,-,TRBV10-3,CAISGEGTGIRNEQFF
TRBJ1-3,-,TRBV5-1,CASSDIDSSGNTIYF
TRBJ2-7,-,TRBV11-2,CASSSSYEQYF
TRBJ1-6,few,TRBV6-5,CASSAEGALNSPLHF
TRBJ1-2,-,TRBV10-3,CAISDSGSSGFDYGYTF
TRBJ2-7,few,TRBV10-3,CAIKDRDARDEQYF
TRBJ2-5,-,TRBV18,CASSPKVAAQETQYF
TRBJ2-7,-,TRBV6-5,CASRRTPTYEQYF
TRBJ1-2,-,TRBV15,CATSRVHLGGYTF
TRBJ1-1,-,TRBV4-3,CASSQEGQSWAEAFF